This TCR beta chain was sequenced for a study of T-cell reconstitution after alpha-beta-depleted transplantation in children. CDR1 and CDR2 from the germline V gene are DFQATT and SNEGSKA (reference sequence). The CDR3 is 15 residues long. Trimming pared 0 bases from V and 0 bases from J, leaving 11 bases between. The library targeted TCRbeta and was prepared with unique molecular identifiers. TCRdb re-derived calls from the PCR reads in MiXCR, one entry per CDR3 protein. This table has just under 550,000 distinct CDR3 sequences, about 16% appearing once. The V and J genes are TRBV20-1 and TRBJ1-2; D is unclear. Sample: PBMCs from the stem cell graft donor, taken from the stem cell graft. This sequence was found in a human donor who donated a stem cell graft to a child with acute lymphoblastic leukemia. CDR3 amino acids: CSARDQRAANYGYTF. Here the CDR3 DNA reads TGCAGTGCTAGAGATCAAAGGGCCGCTAACTATGGCTACACCTTC.